This TCR beta chain appears in the sequencing data of a study of T cells in Graves' hyperthyroidism and ophthalmopathy. Whole-study context: Peripheral blood was drawn at first diagnosis, prior to all treatment. Findings and caveats of the study: Also found in blood were most expanded thyroid clonotypes above 0.001. Onset of ophthalmopathy came a median 6.5 months after the model predicted it.

The germline CDR1 and CDR2 sequences are SGHTA and FQGNSA. V was pared by 2 bases and J by 2 bases, with 6 bases of the junction left unmatched. This CDR3 comprises 15 residues. No ophthalmopathy progression within 18 months constituted stable Graves' hyperthyroidism. RNA transcripts gave rise to amplified TCR beta CDR3 regions. The TCR CDR3 first-round RT-PCR relied on the HTBI primer set. TCRdb fed the multiplex PCR reads into MiXCR, producing one record per CDR3 protein. Of roughly 800,000 distinct CDR3 sequences listed, roughly 40% are singletons. Only a few counts were recorded for this clonotype. Its target is not known.

This chain joins TRBV7-2 and TRBJ2-7, with 7 bases fitting TRBD1. Material: blood. The receptor comes from a man aged 18 to 30 with Graves' hyperthyroidism. DNA of the CDR3: TGTGCCAGCAGCTTACCGGGACAGAGAACCTACGAGCAGTACTTC. As protein: CASSLPGQRTYEQYF.